The next 8 T cell receptor beta chains were all read from a single sample in a study of cytomegalovirus exposure and HLA in healthy donors. Use of 60 Vbeta and 13 Jbeta primers characterized the PCR. Some clones are missing from TCRdb's copy, which holds only in-frame ones; the method was immunoSEQ multiplex PCR. The repertoire holds 63,000 or so clones, with roughly four fifths as singletons. The material sequenced was PBMCs. These receptors were taken from a woman in her 30s in good health and CMV-seropositive.

J is TRBJ2-7 and V is TRBV19; TRBD1 aligns across 11 bases. Trimming took 8 bases from V and 5 from J; bases not matched to a gene: 5. The CDR3 is made up of 13 amino acids. Germline loops: CDR1 LNHDA, CDR2 SQIVND (reference sequence). The CDR3 sequence is CASRRDRGDEQYF. The CDR3 nucleotides read TGTGCCAGTCGCCGGGACAGGGGGGACGAGCAGTACTTC.

This sequence joins TRBV29-1 and TRBJ2-7; 7 bases match TRBD2. The CDR3 sequence is 15 residues long. Germline assignment: CDR1 SQVTM and CDR2 ANQGSEA. Trimming removed 8 bases from V and 2 bases from J; junction bases left unmatched: 15. The CDR3 DNA sequence: TGCAGCACACAAGGAGGGGAGGGCAGTCCCTACGAGCAGTACTTC. This codes for CSTQGGEGSPYEQYF.

The chain carries TRBV10-3 and TRBJ1-4; 10 nucleotides line up with TRBD1. Trimming at V came to 6 bases and at J to 4 bases, leaving 8 bases not matched to a gene. The CDR3 covers 16 residues. Germline V gene sequence: CDR1 ENHRY, CDR2 SYGVKD. The CDR3, as DNA: TGTGCCATCAGACGCGGGACAGGGGACGTTAATGAAAAACTGTTTTTT. Translation gives CAIRRGTGDVNEKLFF.

The table lists this clone with a count of one. This chain connects TRBV19 to TRBJ1-5; TRBD1 is a possible D gene (6 bases). CDR1 and CDR2 (germline): LNHDA, SQIVND (reference sequence). The CDR3 runs to 18 residues. V lost 1 base, J lost 3 bases, and 19 bases lay in between. CDR3 protein: CASSIVTGQPRFNQPQHF. The CDR3 DNA is TGTGCCAGTAGTATAGTCACCGGACAGCCTCGATTCAATCAGCCCCAGCATTTT.

This rearrangement joins TRBV27 to TRBJ2-5; possibly TRBD1 for D (5 bases). Per germline, CDR1 MNHEY and CDR2 SMNVEV (reference sequence). The CDR3 is 13 amino acids. Trimming stripped 6 bases from V and 3 bases from J, with 11 bases between. DNA for the CDR3: TGTGCCAGCAGGATTCTAGGGGAAGAGACCCAGTACTTC. Protein product: CASRILGEETQYF.

This clone appeared a few times. The CDR3 sequence: CASNSGYEQYF. CDR3 nucleotides: TGCGCCAGCAATTCGGGGTACGAGCAGTACTTC. The genes are TRBV10-2 and TRBJ2-7; D possibly corresponds to TRBD2 (5 bases). The CDR3 is 11 residues long. Trimming pared 7 bases from V and 4 bases from J, leaving 8 bases between. From germline, CDR1 is WSHSY and CDR2 SAAADI.

The chain links TRBV7-9 to TRBJ2-3; D is uncertain. From germline, CDR1 is SEHNR and CDR2 FQNEAQ (reference sequence). This CDR3 has 16 residues. V was trimmed by 2 bases and J by 0 bases, leaving 12 bases between them. CDR3 nucleotides: TGTGCCAGCAGCTTACTTGGCGGCTATAGCACAGATACGCAGTATTTT. Translating gives CASSLLGGYSTDTQYF.

The V and J genes are TRBV4-2 and TRBJ2-1; TRBD2 is a possible D gene (6 bases). Germline assignment: CDR1 LGHNA and CDR2 YNFKEQ. V was shortened by 2 bases and J by 5 bases, with 10 bases between the two germline ends. The CDR3 contains 14 residues. CDR3 region: CASSQTGTHNEQFF. The DNA of the CDR3 is TGTGCCAGCAGCCAAACCGGGACTCACAATGAGCAGTTCTTC.